Listed below are T cell receptor beta chains from one sample, sequenced in a study of cytotoxic CD8 clonotypes in ibrutinib-treated CLL. Only in-frame clones appear in the TCRdb table, and some are missing; sequencing was by immunoSEQ multiplex PCR. Here the sample spans approximately 340,000 clones, roughly 67% being singletons. The sample here was PBMCs, taken after 36 months of ibrutinib treatment. The receptors shown here come from a human donor with chronic lymphocytic leukemia. CDR3s include the opening cysteine and the closing phenylalanine or tryptophan. Fields, in order: D gene, clone size, J gene, V gene, CDR3 protein, CDR3 DNA. D genes are given only for firm matches. Rows may omit the clone size; those that give it use once, few, many or a size class.

TRBD1 | . | TRBJ1-3 | TRBV7-2 | CASSLAGGANTIYF | TGTGCCAGCAGCTTAGCAGGGGGCGCGAACACCATATATTTT
. | few | TRBJ2-7 | TRBV2 | CASRTGGQGYEQYF | TGTGCCAGCAGGACAGGAGGGCAAGGGTACGAGCAGTACTTC
TRBD2 | . | TRBJ2-1 | TRBV14 | CASSQAGLAGGEQFF | TGTGCCAGCAGCCAGGCGGGACTAGCGGGAGGCGAGCAGTTCTTC
. | . | TRBJ2-7 | TRBV18 | CASSPPLWSATHPYEQYF | TGTGCCAGCTCACCACCGCTATGGTCAGCGACTCATCCCTACGAGCAGTACTTC
. | . | TRBJ1-4 | TRBV5-1 | CASSPGTGTEKLFF | TGCGCCAGCAGCCCCGGTACAGGGACTGAAAAACTGTTTTTT
. | . | TRBJ2-5 | TRBV9 | CASSAGHLQETQYF | TGTGCCAGCAGCGCAGGACACTTACAAGAGACCCAGTACTTC
. | few | TRBJ2-7 | TRBV29-1 | CSVEDNRFPYEQYF | TGCAGCGTTGAAGACAACAGGTTTCCCTACGAGCAGTACTTC
. | . | TRBJ2-7 | TRBV27 | CASSFSTVLSSYEQYF | TGTGCCAGCAGTTTTTCGACAGTCCTTAGCTCCTACGAGCAGTACTTC
TRBD1 | . | TRBJ2-1 | TRBV25-1 | CASGTGVEQFF | TGTGCCAGCGGTACAGGGGTTGAGCAGTTCTTC
. | . | TRBJ2-1 | TRBV19 | CASSRAEGVYNEQFF | TGTGCCAGTAGTAGGGCAGAAGGGGTTTACAATGAGCAGTTCTTC
. | . | TRBJ2-1 | TRBV2 | CASSERDSSYNEQFF | TGTGCCAGCAGTGAAAGGGATAGCTCCTACAATGAGCAGTTCTTC
. | . | TRBJ1-1 | TRBV5-1 | CASSPAGSTEAFF | TGCGCCAGCAGCCCGGCCGGAAGCACTGAAGCTTTCTTT
. | few | TRBJ1-1 | TRBV19 | CAAGGAGTEAFF | TGTGCCGCCGGGGGCGCGGGCACTGAAGCTTTCTTT
. | . | TRBJ1-2 | TRBV18 | CASSPIQAYGYTF | TGTGCCAGCTCACCAATCCAGGCATATGGCTACACCTTC
. | . | TRBJ2-5 | TRBV29-1 | CSVETGEGETQYF | TGCAGCGTTGAAACAGGGGAGGGAGAGACCCAGTACTTC
. | . | TRBJ1-2 | TRBV7-6 | CASSSGTNYGYTF | TGTGCCAGCAGCTCCGGGACTAACTATGGCTACACCTTC
. | . | TRBJ1-1 | TRBV6-1 | CASSGSGRPSTEAFF | TGTGCCAGCAGTGGATCAGGGAGGCCCTCGACTGAAGCTTTCTTT
. | few | TRBJ2-7 | TRBV6-5 | CASRGVGDEQYF | TGTGCCAGCAGAGGGGTCGGAGACGAGCAGTACTTC
TRBD1 | few | TRBJ1-6 | TRBV11-2 | CASSLVQGARGKALHF | TGTGCCAGCAGCTTAGTACAGGGGGCGCGGGGTAAAGCCCTCCACTTT
. | . | TRBJ2-5 | TRBV7-3 | CASSSLGGLQETQYF | TGTGCCAGCAGCTCCCTGGGGGGACTCCAAGAGACCCAGTACTTC
. | . | TRBJ1-1 | TRBV9 | CASSAPGFFAEAFF | TGTGCCAGCAGCGCCCCAGGGTTTTTCGCTGAAGCTTTCTTT
. | . | TRBJ1-2 | TRBV4-2 | CASLGLDYGYTF | TGTGCCAGCCTGGGGCTAGACTATGGCTACACCTTC
TRBD2 | . | TRBJ2-2 | TRBV7-8 | CASSFKAGGNTGELFF | TGTGCCAGCAGCTTTAAAGCGGGAGGGAACACCGGGGAGCTGTTTTTT
TRBD1 | . | TRBJ2-7 | TRBV6-5 | CASRKTGWHEQYF | TGTGCCAGCAGAAAGACAGGGTGGCACGAGCAGTACTTC
. | . | TRBJ1-6 | TRBV6-6 | CASTSRWGVADSPLHF | TGTGCCAGCACCTCACGTTGGGGGGTCGCAGATTCACCCCTCCACTTT
. | . | TRBJ2-5 | TRBV6-6 | CASSSSGSTQYF | TGTGCCAGCAGTTCGTCCGGGTCGACCCAGTACTTC
TRBD1 | . | TRBJ2-3 | TRBV19 | CASSLTVGQAESKGTDTQYF | TGTGCCAGTAGTCTCACCGTGGGACAGGCAGAATCAAAAGGGACAGATACGCAGTATTTT
TRBD1 | . | TRBJ2-2 | TRBV9 | CASSAPRGQGIGELFF | TGTGCCAGCAGCGCCCCTCGCGGACAGGGCATCGGGGAGCTGTTTTTT
. | . | TRBJ2-7 | TRBV11-2 | CASSFSLEGAEQYF | TGTGCCAGCAGCTTTTCCCTAGAAGGGGCCGAGCAGTACTTC
TRBD1 | . | TRBJ2-6 | TRBV25-1 | CASSGQGASGANVLTF | TGTGCCAGCAGTGGACAGGGGGCCTCTGGGGCCAACGTCCTGACTTTC
. | . | TRBJ2-1 | TRBV5-4 | CASSLVGVREQFF | TGTGCCAGCAGCTTGGTCGGGGTGCGTGAGCAGTTCTTC
. | . | TRBJ1-2 | TRBV7-2 | CASSLALYGYGYTF | TGTGCCAGCAGCTTAGCGCTATACGGATATGGCTACACCTTC
. | . | TRBJ1-2 | TRBV11-3 | CASSLARTAPAYGYTF | TGTGCCAGCAGCTTAGCTCGGACAGCGCCCGCCTATGGCTACACCTTC
. | once | TRBJ2-5 | TRBV13 | CASSLYPLSGVETQYF | TGTGCCAGCAGCTTATATCCTTTATCAGGGGTGGAGACCCAGTACTTC
. | . | TRBJ2-2 | TRBV11-2 | CASSLVGPPGELFF | TGTGCCAGCAGCTTAGTAGGGCCCCCCGGGGAGCTGTTTTTT
. | . | TRBJ2-5 | TRBV5-4 | CASSLAGESQTQYF | TGTGCCAGCAGCTTGGCTGGTGAGTCGCAGACCCAGTACTTC
. | few | TRBJ2-3 | TRBV6-1 | CASSAAWLDTQYF | TGTGCCAGCAGTGCAGCGTGGTTAGATACGCAGTATTTT
TRBD1 | once | TRBJ2-7 | TRBV4-3 | CASSQEDRNYEQYF | TGCGCCAGCAGCCAAGAGGACAGGAACTACGAGCAGTACTTC
TRBD2 | . | TRBJ2-2 | TRBV7-9 | CASSLSHYSGDQNTGELFF | TGTGCCAGCAGCTTAAGCCATTACAGCGGGGACCAGAACACCGGGGAGCTGTTTTTT
. | few | TRBJ2-1 | TRBV7-6 | CAYRSPRFF | TGTGCCTATCGTTCTCCCCGGTTCTTC
. | few | TRBJ1-5 | TRBV5-8 | CASSLNDYSNQPQHF | TGTGCCAGCAGCTTGAATGATTATAGCAATCAGCCCCAGCATTTT
TRBD2 | . | TRBJ2-7 | TRBV5-6 | CASSSPGLGRYEQYF | TGTGCCAGCAGCTCCCCGGGACTAGGGAGGTACGAGCAGTACTTC
TRBD2 | . | TRBJ2-1 | TRBV9 | CASSVTLSLAGTNEQFF | TGTGCCAGCAGCGTGACCCTCTCCCTAGCGGGGACCAATGAGCAGTTCTTC
. | . | TRBJ2-1 | TRBV5-4 | CASSHSQVHEQFF | TGTGCCAGCAGCCATTCCCAAGTCCATGAGCAGTTCTTC
. | few | TRBJ1-2 | TRBV4-1 | CASSRVAEGVYGYTF | TGCGCCAGCAGCCGGGTGGCAGAAGGAGTCTATGGCTACACCTTC
TRBD2 | few | TRBJ2-7 | TRBV6-6 | CASGLAGGYEQYF | TGTGCCAGCGGACTAGCGGGAGGGTACGAGCAGTACTTC
. | . | TRBJ1-5 | TRBV15 | CATSRDLSGWGNQPQHF | TGTGCCACCAGCAGAGATCTGTCAGGGTGGGGCAATCAGCCCCAGCATTTT
TRBD1 | . | TRBJ2-5 | TRBV12-5 | CAIKPGGEETQYF | TGTGCTATTAAACCAGGGGGCGAGGAGACCCAGTACTTC
. | . | TRBJ2-5 | TRBV29-1 | CSVEIGVGETQYF | TGCAGCGTTGAGATAGGGGTAGGGGAGACCCAGTACTTC
. | . | TRBJ2-2 | TRBV7-3 | CASSTEGLAGTGELFF | TGTGCCAGCAGCACAGAGGGACTTGCTGGCACCGGGGAGCTGTTTTTT
. | . | TRBJ2-5 | TRBV29-1 | CSVASGVETQYF | TGCAGCGTTGCCAGCGGTGTGGAGACCCAGTACTTC
TRBD1 | . | TRBJ2-1 | TRBV25-1 | CASSHGQGNFF | TGTGCCAGCAGCCACGGACAGGGCAATTTCTTC